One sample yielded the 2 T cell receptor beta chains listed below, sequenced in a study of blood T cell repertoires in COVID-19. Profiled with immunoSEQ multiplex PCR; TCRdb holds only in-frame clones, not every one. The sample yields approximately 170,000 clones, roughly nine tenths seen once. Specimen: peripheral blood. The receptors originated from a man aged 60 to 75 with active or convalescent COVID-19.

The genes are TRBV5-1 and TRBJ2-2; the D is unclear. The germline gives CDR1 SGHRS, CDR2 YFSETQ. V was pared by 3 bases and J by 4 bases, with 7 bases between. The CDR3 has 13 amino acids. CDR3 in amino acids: CASSSQTTGELFF. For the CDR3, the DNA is TGCGCCAGCAGCTCACAGACCACCGGGGAGCTGTTTTTT.

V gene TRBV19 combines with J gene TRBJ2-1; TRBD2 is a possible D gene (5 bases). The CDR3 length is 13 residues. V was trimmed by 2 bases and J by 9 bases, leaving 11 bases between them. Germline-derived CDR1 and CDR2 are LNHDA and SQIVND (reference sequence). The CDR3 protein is CASSIMEVGEQFF. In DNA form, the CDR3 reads TGTGCCAGTAGTATAATGGAGGTAGGTGAGCAGTTCTTC.